This TCR beta chain was recovered during a study of T cells in Graves' hyperthyroidism and ophthalmopathy. RNA transcripts served as the template for amplifying TCR beta CDR3 regions. First-round RT-PCR with HTBI primers amplified the TCR CDR3 region. TCRdb processed the multiplex PCR reads anew with MiXCR; each CDR3 protein has one entry. The sample includes around 200,000 distinct CDR3 sequences, more than 15% of them seen just once. This clonotype was seen at least ten times. The V and J ends lost 8 bases and 9 bases, in that order; junction bases with no gene match: 6. The CDR3 has 14 residues. Germline CDR1 and CDR2: MNHNS and SASEGT.

V usage is TRBV6-1 and J usage is TRBJ1-6; 11 bases map to TRBD1. The sequencing sample was made of blood. This clonotype was obtained from a woman in her 50s with Graves' hyperthyroidism. The CDR3 sequence: CASWGQGVISPLHF. The CDR3 DNA is TGTGCCAGCTGGGGACAGGGGGTTATTTCACCCCTCCACTTT.